What follows is one T cell receptor (beta chain) and its context. A clone one base away is much larger, so this may be a read error. Staff drew ten milliliters of peripheral blood from each donor. This entry belongs to a study of blood T cells in healthy people across ages. Germline V gene sequence: CDR1 MNHEY, CDR2 SMNVEV (reference sequence). V lost 8 bases to trimming and J lost 7 bases; unmatched junction nucleotides: 17. CDR3 size: 16 residues. The use of a sample-barcoded 5' primer and a J-beta primer mix characterized a second PCR of roughly 7 to 11 cycles. Each cDNA molecule carried a tag from a template-switch adaptor that contained 12 random nucleotides. Samples each returned at least 2.5 million CDR3-containing paired-end reads. Via MiXCR, TCRdb re-called the 5' RACE reads, giving one row per CDR3 protein. This sample has 630,000 or so distinct CDR3 sequences, with around 32% found just once.

The chain carries TRBV27 and TRBJ2-7, with 10 bases aligning to TRBD2. The sequenced sample consisted of blood. The TCR was taken from a woman older than 75 in good health. As DNA, the CDR3 is TGTGCCAGCCGACTAGCGGGTGCGAGCTCCTACAATGAGCAGTACTTC. This sequence encodes CASRLAGASSYNEQYF.